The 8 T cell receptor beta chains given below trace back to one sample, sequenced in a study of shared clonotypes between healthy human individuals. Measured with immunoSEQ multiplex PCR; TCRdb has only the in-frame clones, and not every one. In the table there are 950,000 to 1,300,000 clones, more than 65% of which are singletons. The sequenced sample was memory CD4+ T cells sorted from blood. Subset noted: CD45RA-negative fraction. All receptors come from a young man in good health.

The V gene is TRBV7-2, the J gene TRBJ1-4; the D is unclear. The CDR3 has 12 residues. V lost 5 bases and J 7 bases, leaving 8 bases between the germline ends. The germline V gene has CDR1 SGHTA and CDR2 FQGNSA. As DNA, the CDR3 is TGTGCCAGCAGCCACCTCGGTGAAAAACTGTTTTTT. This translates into CASSHLGEKLFF.

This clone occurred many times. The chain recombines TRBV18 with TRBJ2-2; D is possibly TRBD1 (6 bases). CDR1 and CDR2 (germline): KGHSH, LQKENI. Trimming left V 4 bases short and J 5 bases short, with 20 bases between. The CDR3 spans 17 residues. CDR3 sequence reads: CASSRSRGTSRTGELFF. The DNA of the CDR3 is TGTGCCAGCTCACGCTCCAGGGGAACCTCGAGGACCGGGGAGCTGTTTTTT. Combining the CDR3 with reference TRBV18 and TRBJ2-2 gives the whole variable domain NAGVMQNPRHLVRRRGQEARLRCSPMKGHSHVYWYRQLPEEGLKFMVYLQKENIIDESGMPKERFSAEFPKEGPSILRIQQVVRGDSAAYFCASSRSRGTSRTGELFFGEGSRLTVL.

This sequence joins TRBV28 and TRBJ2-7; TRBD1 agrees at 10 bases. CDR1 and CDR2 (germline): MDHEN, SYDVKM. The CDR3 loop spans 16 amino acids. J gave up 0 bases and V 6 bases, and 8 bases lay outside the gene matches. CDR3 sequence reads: CASSPWGQGSSYEQYF. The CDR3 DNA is TGTGCCAGCAGCCCCTGGGGACAGGGGAGCTCCTACGAGCAGTACTTC.

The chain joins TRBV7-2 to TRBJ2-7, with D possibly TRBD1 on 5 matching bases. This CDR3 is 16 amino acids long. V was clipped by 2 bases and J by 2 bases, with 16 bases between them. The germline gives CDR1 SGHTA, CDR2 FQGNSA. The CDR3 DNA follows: TGTGCCAGCAGCTTACTCTCAGGGAAGGGGACCTACGAGCAGTACTTC. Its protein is CASSLLSGKGTYEQYF.

The chain's CDR3 is CAWKTLTNEKLFF. In DNA form, the CDR3 reads TGTGCCTGGAAAACGCTAACTAATGAAAAACTGTTTTTT. The rearrangement uses TRBV30 and TRBJ1-4; D is uncertain. Germline values: CDR1 GTSNPN, CDR2 SVGIG (reference sequence). Trimming stripped 4 bases from V and 1 base from J, with 7 bases between. The CDR3 is 13 residues long. The whole variable domain, remainder taken from reference TRBV30 and TRBJ1-4, is SQTIHQWPATLVQPVGSPLSLECTVEGTSNPNLYWYRQAAGRGLQLLFYSVGIGQISSEVPQNLSASRPQDRQFILSSKKLLLSDSGFYLCAWKTLTNEKLFFGSGTQLSVL.

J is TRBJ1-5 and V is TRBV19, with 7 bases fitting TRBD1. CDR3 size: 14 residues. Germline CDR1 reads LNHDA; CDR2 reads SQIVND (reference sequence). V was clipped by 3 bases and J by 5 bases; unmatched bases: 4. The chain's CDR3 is CASSIAGGYQPQHF. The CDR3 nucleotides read TGTGCCAGTAGTATTGCAGGGGGATATCAGCCCCAGCATTTT.

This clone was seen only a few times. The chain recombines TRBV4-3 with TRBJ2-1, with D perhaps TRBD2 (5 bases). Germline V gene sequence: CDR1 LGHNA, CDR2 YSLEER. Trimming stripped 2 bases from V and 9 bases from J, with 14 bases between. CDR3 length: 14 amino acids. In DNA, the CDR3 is TGCGCCAGCAGCCAATACGGACGGACTGGTGAGCAGTTCTTC. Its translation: CASSQYGRTGEQFF.

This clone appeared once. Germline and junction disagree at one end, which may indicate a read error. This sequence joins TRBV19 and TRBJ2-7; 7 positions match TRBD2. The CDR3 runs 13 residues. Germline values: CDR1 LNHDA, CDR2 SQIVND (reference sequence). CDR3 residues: CATAGTTSYEQCF. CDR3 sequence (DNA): TGTGCCACCGCGGGGACTACGTCCTACGAGCAGTGCTTC.